This T cell receptor beta chain was sequenced during a study of blood T cell repertoires in COVID-19 (TCRdb year 2020). With regard to the full study: Collaborator samples came from the United States, Italy and Spain and covered acute and convalescent phases of COVID-19. The sample metadata nearly always contained a de-identified subject ID, COVID-19 status, age in years and sex. The prospective study material was composed of cDNA or gDNA derived from T cells, B-cell-depleted T cells, or PBMCs. HLA class I and class II types, where available, came from metadata supplied by the sample provider rather than from assay-based typing. The dataset comprised deeply sampled blood TCRbeta repertoires from subjects exposed to, actively infected with, or recovered from COVID-19. A freely available public database, intended as a resource for researchers studying the immune response to SARS-CoV-2, is where the repertoires were released. Samples came from the ongoing ImmuneRACE study (first 160 participants) plus 1,254 subjects from 6 global collaborators. The full study reports these points: The amount of clinical and demographic metadata varied by source and participant and was provided uncurated.

Turning to this clone: The antigen it binds to is not known. Base qualities were left out, and no much larger clone turns up one base away.

Collaborating institutions collected whole blood in K2EDTA tubes following their own protocols. For TCRbeta analysis, collaborators shipped samples in one of three forms: frozen whole blood, isolated PBMCs, or DNA extracted from either of those sample types. CDR1 and CDR2 are read off the germline V gene (reference sequence) as LNHDA and SQIVND. Trimming takes 7 bases from V and 3 bases from J, and the germline ends sit 13 bases apart. The CDR3 holds 15 amino acids from the cysteine to the phenylalanine. Only the CDR3 part of the read is kept: 45 bases, read in frame from the first base. TCRbeta CDR3 regions were amplified from genomic DNA by means of the immunoSEQ Assay, a bias-controlled multiplex PCR. Per the authors' processing: The number of nucleated cells in each sample was estimated from the amplification of reference gene primers within the assay. Sequence reads were collapsed and filtered to measure the absolute abundance of every unique TCRbeta CDR3 rearrangement. For each sample, productive Simpson clonality was calculated by taking the square root of Simpson's diversity index across productive rearrangements. Held by TCRdb, this immuneACCESS table contains in-frame sequences only and omits some clones. Under half of the omission traces to an unresolved V gene where checked; the cause of the rest is unknown. The DNA gave D and trimming, while V, J and clone size come from that table. The sample profile shows about 35,000 clones; 85% to 90% of them were found once. The top ten clones comprise roughly two fifths of the sample.

The chain uses TRBV19 and TRBJ1-6; no D segment can be confidently identified. This TCR was recovered from a man in his sixties with active or convalescent COVID-19. The specimen was peripheral blood. At the DNA level, the sequence is TGTGCCAGTACCAAAGACACTCACTATAATTCACCCCTCCACTTT. It is translated as CASTKDTHYNSPLHF.